Listed here are 21 T cell receptor beta chains from one sample, sequenced in a study of T cell repertoires in cytomegalovirus infection (dated by TCRdb to between 2018 and 2020). The sequencer listed for this sample is Illumina HiSeq 1500. The public reads were reanalyzed by TCRdb: fastp trimming at Q25, MiXCR alignment, in-frame beta chains only. Under each unique CDR3 protein, matching rows form one entry showing the most common genes and DNA. In this sample the table shows around 240,000 distinct CDR3 sequences, 22% of which occur a single time. The ten largest make up approximately 18% of the sample. The sequencing sample was made of CD8+ T cells from PBMCs. The receptor set was obtained from a human donor in good health (CMV status not recorded). Some clones in this sample may be carry-over from other donors' samples.

This clonotype has more than one count but fewer than ten. This chain connects TRBV7-9 to TRBJ2-7; D gene ambiguous. The V gene lost 5 bases and the J gene lost 1 base, with 12 bases spanning the gap. The CDR3 sequence is 14 residues long. Germline V gene data show CDR1 as SEHNR and CDR2 as FQNEAQ (reference sequence). In nucleotides, the CDR3 is TGTGCCAGCAGCCCACCGACGGATTCCTACGAGCAGTACTTC. Its translation: CASSPPTDSYEQYF.

The V gene is TRBV28, the J gene TRBJ2-2; 8 nucleotides agree with TRBD2. The V gene's germline CDR1 is MDHEN and CDR2 SYDVKM. With V trimmed by 5 bases and J by 0 bases, 5 bases remained unmatched. The CDR3 runs 16 residues. The CDR3 DNA reads TGTGCCAGCAGTCCCCTTAGCGGGGCGAACACCGGGGAGCTGTTTTTT. It is translated as CASSPLSGANTGELFF.

This clonotype was seen a handful of times. The chain uses TRBV7-9 and TRBJ2-7; D is uncertain. Germline CDR1 reads SEHNR; CDR2 reads FQNEAQ (reference sequence). V lost 6 bases, J lost 5 bases, and 23 bases lay in between. The CDR3 runs 16 residues. The CDR3 reads CASSGPSGGSPDEQYF. CDR3 DNA sequence: TGTGCCAGCAGTGGACCCAGTGGCGGCTCGCCGGACGAGCAGTACTTC. The full variable domain, completed using reference TRBV7-9 and TRBJ2-7, is DTGVSQNPRHKITKRGQNVTFRCDPISEHNRLYWYRQTLGQGPEFLTYFQNEAQLEKSRLLSDRFSAERPKGSFSTLEIQRTEQGDSAMYLCASSGPSGGSPDEQYFGPGTRLTVT.

J is TRBJ2-5 and V is TRBV29-1; 8 nucleotides agree with TRBD2. The V and J ends lost 3 bases and 4 bases, in that order; junction bases with no gene match: 4. Germline CDR1 SQVTM, CDR2 ANQGSEA. The CDR3 runs to 13 residues. The CDR3 sequence: CSVDGGALETQYF. The CDR3 region has the DNA TGCAGCGTTGACGGGGGGGCCTTAGAGACCCAGTACTTC.

J is TRBJ2-5 and V is TRBV4-2; tentative D call: TRBD2 (7 bases). The germline gives CDR1 LGHNA, CDR2 YNFKEQ. Trimming stripped 0 bases from V and 1 base from J, with 12 bases between. The length of the CDR3 is 16 residues. CDR3 in amino acids: CASSQEGGTTQETQYF. The CDR3 DNA is TGTGCCAGCAGCCAAGAAGGGGGGACTACCCAAGAGACCCAGTACTTC.

As for this clonotype: This could be a read error, since a much larger clone is one nucleotide away. The V call is TRBV19, the J call TRBJ2-2, with a tentative D call TRBD2 (5 bases). V was shortened by 10 bases and J by 5 bases, with 17 bases between the two germline ends. CDR1 LNHDA and CDR2 SQIVND come from the germline V gene (reference sequence). CDR3 size: 14 residues. Here the CDR3 reads CATTGEGGTGELFF. The CDR3, as DNA: TGTGCCACCACCGGAGAGGGTGGAACCGGGGAGCTGTTTTTT.

This clonotype was counted a few times. V is TRBV5-4 and J is TRBJ1-2; D is perhaps TRBD1 (5 bases). CDR1 is SGHNT and CDR2 is YYREEE in the germline V gene (reference sequence). V was shortened by 1 base and J by 6 bases, with 16 bases between the two germline ends. CDR3 length: 15 residues. The CDR3 spells CASSLTGAYGNGYTF. The CDR3 DNA follows: TGTGCCAGCAGCTTGACCGGGGCCTATGGAAATGGCTACACCTTC.

The sample holds a few counts of this clonotype. The V gene is TRBV19, the J gene TRBJ2-7; 8 bases fit TRBD2. The J segment lost 5 bases and the V segment lost 10 bases, leaving 13 bases of the junction unmatched. Germline lookup yields CDR1 LNHDA and CDR2 SQIVND (reference sequence). This CDR3 region has 14 residues. The CDR3 DNA is TGTGCCATCCCAGCGGGGGTGCTTTTTGACGAGCAGTACTTC. Translation: CAIPAGVLFDEQYF.

This clonotype has at least ten counts. V and J are TRBV7-9 and TRBJ2-7; 9 positions agree with TRBD2. The germline V gene has CDR1 SEHNR and CDR2 FQNEAQ (reference sequence). Germline trimming cut 5 bases from V and 2 bases from J; bases unmatched to any gene: 10. CDR3 length: 16 residues. The CDR3 protein is CASSPVAGANPYEQYF. For the CDR3, the DNA is TGTGCCAGCAGCCCAGTAGCGGGGGCTAATCCCTACGAGCAGTACTTC. The variable domain in full, with the rest retrieved from reference TRBV7-9 and TRBJ2-7, is DTGVSQNPRHKITKRGQNVTFRCDPISEHNRLYWYRQTLGQGPEFLTYFQNEAQLEKSRLLSDRFSAERPKGSFSTLEIQRTEQGDSAMYLCASSPVAGANPYEQYFGPGTRLTVT.

This chain joins TRBV28 and TRBJ1-5, with D unclear. Trimming removed 7 bases at V and 11 bases at J, with 18 bases between. Germline lookup yields CDR1 MDHEN and CDR2 SYDVKM. The CDR3 sequence is 13 residues long. The CDR3 coding sequence is TGTGCCAGCAAAAGGACGGGAGCCGTGGCCCAGCATTTT. Protein sequence: CASKRTGAVAQHF.

The chain uses TRBV6-6 and TRBJ2-7; perhaps TRBD1 as D (5 bases). The germline V gene encodes CDR1 MNHNY and CDR2 SVGAGI (reference sequence). The CDR3 length is 20 residues. The ends were cut back, 0 bases at V and 0 bases at J, with 24 bases in the middle. The CDR3 DNA sequence: TGTGCCAGCAGTTACTCAGTAGGAAGGGGAAGGCTCGTAAGCTCCTACGAGCAGTACTTC. Translation: CASSYSVGRGRLVSSYEQYF.

The chain couples TRBV28 to TRBJ2-1; D is unclear. The V and J ends lost 5 bases and 5 bases respectively, with 13 bases between them. Per the germline V gene, CDR1 is MDHEN and CDR2 is SYDVKM. The CDR3 is made up of 14 amino acids. The CDR3 bases are TGTGCCAGCAGTCCGTCTGACTTTAACAATGAGCAGTTCTTC. The encoded protein is CASSPSDFNNEQFF.

This clonotype was found many times. V and J are TRBV28 and TRBJ1-2, with D possibly matching TRBD1 (5 bases). Trimming pared 6 bases from V and 8 bases from J, leaving 16 bases between. Germline assignment: CDR1 MDHEN and CDR2 SYDVKM. The CDR3 runs 13 residues. CDR3 DNA sequence: TGTGCCAGCAGGGTACTTCAGGGTGGCGGCTACACCTTC. It yields the protein CASRVLQGGGYTF.

This clonotype was counted many times. This sequence joins TRBV7-2 and TRBJ1-2, with D unresolved. Germline CDR1 SGHTA, CDR2 FQGNSA. CDR3 length: 16 residues. The V end lost 2 bases, the J end lost 6 bases, and 19 bases lay between the germline ends. CDR3 residues: CASSLPPPTLGNGYTF. CDR3 nucleotides: TGTGCCAGCAGCTTACCTCCGCCGACCTTGGGAAATGGCTACACCTTC.

This clonotype was observed many times. This chain connects TRBV28 to TRBJ2-3; TRBD2 matches 8 bases. The CDR3 contains 19 residues. Unmatched junction bases numbered 15, after V lost 3 bases and J lost 1 base. CDR1 and CDR2 from the germline V gene are MDHEN and SYDVKM. The DNA of the CDR3 is TGTGCCAGCAGTTTGGATAGTGGTCGGGCGGGGGGTGGCACAGATACGCAGTATTTT. This gives the protein CASSLDSGRAGGGTDTQYF.

This clonotype has a count of ten or more. J is TRBJ2-1 and V is TRBV7-6; possibly TRBD2 for D (5 bases). With 5 bases removed from V and 8 bases from J, the gap between germline ends came to 10 bases. The CDR3 has 12 residues. Per the germline V gene, CDR1 is SGHVS and CDR2 is FNYEAQ. The CDR3: CASSPRGDEQFF. CDR3 nucleotides: TGTGCCAGCAGCCCACGGGGAGATGAGCAGTTCTTC.

This clonotype was counted between two and nine times. The chain carries TRBV28 and TRBJ2-5; D call uncertain. This CDR3 region has 15 residues. Trimming stripped 5 bases from V and 1 base from J, with 14 bases between. The germline V gene encodes CDR1 MDHEN and CDR2 SYDVKM. CDR3 protein: CASSPRRVFQETQYF. In DNA form, the CDR3 reads TGTGCCAGCAGTCCTCGACGAGTGTTCCAAGAGACCCAGTACTTC.

This clonotype occurred many times. The CDR3 is CASSFGTSGYEQYF. Written as DNA, the CDR3 is TGTGCCAGCAGCTTCGGGACTAGCGGCTACGAGCAGTACTTC. The chain couples TRBV7-8 to TRBJ2-7; 11 bases are shared with TRBD2. The CDR3 covers 14 residues. Per germline, CDR1 SGHVS and CDR2 FQNEAQ. V trimming: 3 bases; J trimming: 3 bases; junction bases outside the gene matches: 1.

This clonotype was picked up a small number of times. This rearrangement joins TRBV7-9 to TRBJ2-1; 13 bases align to TRBD2. The CDR3 contains 17 residues. The germline gives CDR1 SEHNR, CDR2 FQNEAQ (reference sequence). The V and J ends lost 3 bases and 4 bases, in that order; junction bases with no gene match: 6. CDR3 residues: CASSFPGLAGPYNEQFF. CDR3 sequence (DNA): TGTGCCAGCAGCTTCCCGGGACTAGCGGGGCCTTACAATGAGCAGTTCTTC.

This rearrangement joins TRBV2 to TRBJ1-1; the D gene is possibly TRBD1 (5 bases). Germline CDR1 is SNHLY and CDR2 is FYNNEI. Trimming removed 6 bases at V and 10 bases at J, with 15 bases between. The CDR3 extends over 12 amino acids. The CDR3, as DNA: TGTGCCAGCAGGGACTCCAGGGTACGAGCTTTCTTT. It specifies CASRDSRVRAFF.

The V gene is TRBV7-9, the J gene TRBJ1-1; possible D gene TRBD1, 6 bases. Trimming shortened V by 8 bases and J by 3 bases, and 16 bases separated the two germline ends. This CDR3 region has 14 residues. Germline loops: CDR1 SEHNR, CDR2 FQNEAQ (reference sequence). CDR3 DNA sequence: TGTGCCAGCGCCTTTGGGGGGGCTGACACTGAAGCTTTCTTT. This translates into CASAFGGADTEAFF. Full variable domain (rest looked up from reference TRBV7-9 and TRBJ1-1): DTGVSQNPRHKITKRGQNVTFRCDPISEHNRLYWYRQTLGQGPEFLTYFQNEAQLEKSRLLSDRFSAERPKGSFSTLEIQRTEQGDSAMYLCASAFGGADTEAFFGQGTRLTVV.